Listed below are T cell receptor beta chains from one sample, sequenced in a study of blood T cell repertoires in COVID-19. Data came from immunoSEQ multiplex PCR; TCRdb stores just in-frame clones and leaves some out. The table has approximately 260,000 clones, 70% to 90% seen once. What was sequenced was peripheral blood. The receptor set was obtained from a woman in her thirties or forties who had recovered from COVID-19. Each CDR3 is given with its conserved first and last residue. A D gene is named only where the DNA matches it firmly. Size tells how often a clone was seen (once, few, many) or the class of an expanded clone, and some rows leave it out.

D: NA; J: TRBJ2-3; V: TRBV6-4; size: NA; CDR3: CASSRDTSTDTQYF; DNA: TGTGCCAGCAGTAGGGACACCAGCACAGATACGCAGTATTTT
D: TRBD2; J: TRBJ2-1; V: TRBV7-7; size: once; CDR3: CASSPAGSSYNEQFF; DNA: TGTGCTAGCAGCCCAGCGGGGAGCTCCTACAATGAGCAGTTCTTC
D: TRBD1; J: TRBJ2-7; V: TRBV18; size: NA; CDR3: CASSHMGTAYEQYF; DNA: TGTGCCAGCTCACATATGGGGACAGCCTACGAGCAGTACTTC
D: NA; J: TRBJ1-6; V: TRBV9; size: NA; CDR3: CASSVGGGAWNSPLHF; DNA: TGTGCCAGCAGCGTAGGGGGGGGCGCGTGGAATTCACCCCTCCACTTT
D: NA; J: TRBJ2-2; V: TRBV3-1/TRBV3-2; size: NA; CDR3: CASSQDLNTGELFF; DNA: TGTGCCAGCAGCCAAGATCTGAACACCGGGGAGCTGTTTTTT
D: TRBD1; J: TRBJ2-7; V: TRBV11-2; size: NA; CDR3: CASSPSTGGTGEQYF; DNA: TGTGCCAGCAGCCCTTCGACAGGGGGCACGGGCGAGCAGTACTTC
D: NA; J: TRBJ2-7; V: TRBV5-4; size: NA; CDR3: CASSLGSGEQYF; DNA: TGTGCCAGCAGCTTGGGGTCGGGGGAGCAGTACTTC
D: NA; J: TRBJ1-5; V: TRBV4-3; size: NA; CDR3: CASSQDRDYNQPQHF; DNA: TGCGCCAGCAGCCAAGACCGAGACTACAATCAGCCCCAGCATTTT
D: TRBD2; J: TRBJ2-3; V: TRBV18; size: once; CDR3: CASRAGASIGDTQYF; DNA: TGTGCCAGCCGGGCGGGAGCGTCAATTGGAGATACGCAGTATTTT
D: TRBD1; J: TRBJ2-2; V: TRBV5-6; size: NA; CDR3: CASSLLDRGENTGELFF; DNA: TGTGCCAGCAGCTTGCTAGACAGGGGGGAAAACACCGGGGAGCTGTTTTTT